The 19 T cell receptor beta chains below all came from one sample that was sequenced in a study of post-analysis software for immune sequencing data. These receptors lack a known antigen. TCR beta libraries were prepared from cDNA with unique molecular identifiers. TCRdb reprocessed the PCR reads with MiXCR, giving one entry per CDR3 protein. The data contain hundreds of thousands of distinct CDR3 sequences, around 27% of them seen just once; the ten biggest clones take up roughly 0.53%. Overall study findings and caveats: About 5 TRBV segments appeared more often in patients than in controls, and TRBV5-6, TRBV5-1 and TRBV20-1 were among these.

Sequenced sample: blood. These receptors were taken from a girl aged 5-17 years with multiple sclerosis.

In this sample, this clonotype turned up a few times. This rearrangement joins TRBV28 to TRBJ1-5; no clear D gene. Germline lookup yields CDR1 MDHEN and CDR2 SYDVKM. The CDR3 contains 13 residues. Trimming removed 4 bases at V and 4 bases at J, with 8 bases between. The CDR3 spells CASSSGLNQPQHF. CDR3 coding DNA: TGTGCCAGCAGTTCTGGGCTAAATCAGCCCCAGCATTTT.

This chain joins TRBV7-2 and TRBJ2-2; 7 nucleotides line up with TRBD2. The V and J ends lost 8 bases and 7 bases, in that order; junction bases with no gene match: 7. This CDR3 region has 13 residues. Germline V gives CDR1 SGHTA, CDR2 FQGNSA. The chain's CDR3 is CASLRGVSGELFF. The CDR3 coding sequence is TGTGCCAGCCTTCGGGGGGTGAGCGGGGAGCTGTTTTTT.

This clonotype has a handful of counts. This chain connects TRBV7-2 to TRBJ2-4, with D hard to call. The CDR3 contains 15 residues. V dropped 5 bases and J dropped 2 bases, with 13 bases sitting between them. Germline values: CDR1 SGHTA, CDR2 FQGNSA. CDR3 bases: TGTGCCAGCAGCCCCGGAGTCGGGCCCAAAAACATTCAGTACTTC. Protein sequence: CASSPGVGPKNIQYF.

About this clonotype: Given a much more abundant clone one base away, this may be a read error. The DNA of the CDR3 is TGCAGCGCCAGAGCGGTGACTATCAGAGAGACCCAGTACTTC. It yields the protein CSARAVTIRETQYF. J is TRBJ2-5 and V is TRBV29-1, with D tentatively TRBD2 (5 bases). The germline V and J ends were trimmed by 7 bases and 4 bases, with 19 bases remaining between them. This CDR3 region has 14 residues. CDR1 and CDR2 (germline): SQVTM, ANQGSEA.

This chain links TRBV29-1 with TRBJ2-5; no clear D gene. Trimming removed 1 base at V and 0 bases at J, with 6 bases between. Germline V gene sequence: CDR1 SQVTM, CDR2 ANQGSEA. This CDR3 is built from 13 residues. CDR3 in amino acids: CSVEAGHQETQYF. For the CDR3, the DNA is TGCAGCGTTGAAGCAGGCCACCAAGAGACCCAGTACTTC.

This clonotype showed up just a few times. CDR3 DNA sequence: TGTGCCAGCAGCCACCGCCAAACAGACCAGGGACGGGAGACCCAGTACTTC. This encodes CASSHRQTDQGRETQYF. The chain has TRBV7-6 and TRBJ2-5; perhaps D is TRBD1 or TRBD2 (5 bases each). V lost 5 bases, J lost 5 bases, and 24 bases lay in between. From germline, CDR1 is SGHVS and CDR2 FNYEAQ. The CDR3 spans 17 residues.

This clonotype was seen just once. The V call is TRBV10-3, the J call TRBJ2-3, with 8 bases lining up with TRBD2. Unmatched junction bases numbered 7, after V lost 7 bases and J lost 7 bases. Germline CDR1 reads ENHRY; CDR2 reads SYGVKD. The CDR3 is made up of 13 amino acids. CDR3 amino acids: CAIMAGTRNTQYF. Here the CDR3 DNA reads TGTGCCATCATGGCGGGGACTAGAAATACGCAGTATTTT.

The chain recombines TRBV4-1 with TRBJ2-3; D might be TRBD2 (7 bases). This CDR3 spans 17 amino acids. Germline V gene data show CDR1 as MGHRA and CDR2 as YSYEKL. V was clipped by 5 bases and J by 1 base, with 19 bases between them. The DNA for the CDR3 is TGCGCCAGCAGCGCTAGGGGGGGGGCGGTGGGCACAGATACGCAGTATTTT. Its protein is CASSARGGAVGTDTQYF.

This clonotype showed up just a few times. This chain joins TRBV29-1 and TRBJ1-2, with D possibly matching TRBD1 (6 bases). This CDR3 region has 10 residues. The germline CDR1 and CDR2 sequences are SQVTM and ANQGSEA. The CDR3 region is CLAGAPGYTF. In nucleotides, the CDR3 is TGCCTCGCGGGGGCGCCTGGCTACACCTTC.

The rearrangement links TRBV25-1 to TRBJ1-2; tentatively, D is TRBD1 (5 bases). V shed 5 bases and J shed 6 bases, with 16 bases lying between them. This CDR3 has 14 amino acids. CDR1 and CDR2 (germline): MGHDK, SYGVNS. The CDR3 spells CASSPPGAQDGYTF. The CDR3 nucleotides read TGTGCCAGCAGTCCGCCCGGGGCCCAGGATGGCTACACCTTC.

The CDR3 reads CSVEGGQSTEAFF. The CDR3, as DNA: TGCAGCGTTGAAGGCGGCCAGAGCACTGAAGCTTTCTTT. The chain carries TRBV29-1 and TRBJ1-1; no firm D call. In germline, CDR1 is SQVTM, CDR2 ANQGSEA. This CDR3 region has 13 residues. The V end was cut by 1 base, the J end by 4 bases, with 10 bases between.

There are a few counts of this clonotype. This chain uses TRBV3-1 with TRBJ2-5; TRBD1 agrees at 7 bases. The CDR3 sequence is 16 residues long. From germline, CDR1 is LGHDT and CDR2 YNNKEL (reference sequence). J lost 2 bases, V lost 4 bases, and 10 bases had no gene match. The CDR3 DNA follows: TGTGCCAGCAGCCCCCCCGCAGGGGGAGTTCAAGAGACCCAGTACTTC. It translates to CASSPPAGGVQETQYF.

The table lists this clonotype with a few counts. The genes are TRBV7-2 and TRBJ2-7; 7 bases are a match to TRBD2. Germline CDR1 SGHTA, CDR2 FQGNSA. The CDR3 has 16 amino acids. The V segment lost 2 bases and the J segment 2 bases; nucleotides outside the gene matches: 9. CDR3 in DNA: TGTGCCAGCAGCTTAACAGGACTAGGATCAACCTACGAGCAGTACTTC. It encodes CASSLTGLGSTYEQYF.

The CDR3 region is CASRRGLAGEHEFF. Written as DNA, the CDR3 is TGTGCCAGCAGACGAGGACTAGCGGGAGAACACGAGTTCTTC. The V gene is TRBV6-2 or TRBV6-3, the J gene TRBJ2-1, with TRBD2 matching over 13 bases. Trimming took 6 bases from V and 14 from J; bases not matched to a gene: 10. The CDR3 covers 14 residues. CDR1 MNHEY and CDR2 SVGEGT come from the germline V gene.

J is TRBJ2-5 and V is TRBV12-5; perhaps TRBD1 as D (6 bases). Germline assignment: CDR1 LGHNT and CDR2 FRNRAP. Trimming shortened V by 8 bases and J by 5 bases, and 18 bases separated the two germline ends. The CDR3 contains 14 residues. The CDR3 DNA follows: TGTGCTAGTTCTCCAGGGGTGATGCGGGAGACCCAGTACTTC. Translated, it gives CASSPGVMRETQYF.

The sample holds a few counts of this clonotype. The chain uses TRBV7-2 and TRBJ2-4; 10 nucleotides agree with TRBD2. The junction had 3 bases not matched to a gene; V was cut back by 1 base and J by 3 bases. CDR1 and CDR2 (germline): SGHTA, FQGNSA. There are 16 residues in the CDR3. The CDR3 sequence: CASSLGASGGKNIQYF. CDR3 coding DNA: TGTGCCAGCAGCTTAGGGGCTAGCGGGGGCAAAAACATTCAGTACTTC.

This clonotype came up many times. The chain carries TRBV20-1 and TRBJ2-5; maybe TRBD2 (5 bases). V was cut by 3 bases and J by 4 bases, with 15 bases left in between. The CDR3 covers 14 residues. Germline CDR1 DFQATT, CDR2 SNEGSKA (reference sequence). CDR3 amino acids: CSARLGGWGETQYF. The DNA for the CDR3 is TGCAGTGCTAGGCTTGGAGGTTGGGGAGAGACCCAGTACTTC.

This clonotype was observed at least ten times. The chain is built from TRBV10-3 and TRBJ2-1, with D unresolved. This CDR3 is 16 amino acids long. Germline-derived CDR1 and CDR2 are ENHRY and SYGVKD. Trimming took off 3 bases at V and 8 bases at J, with 20 bases between the two ends. The DNA for the CDR3 is TGTGCCATCAGTGATGAGGCTCGGGCACTCAAAGATGAGCAGTTCTTC. It codes for CAISDEARALKDEQFF.

In this sample, this clonotype turned up many times. This chain links TRBV4-3 with TRBJ2-1; 8 positions match TRBD2. Looked up from germline, CDR1 is LGHNA and CDR2 is YSLEER. CDR3 length: 17 residues. V shed 0 bases and J 3 bases; nucleotides not matched to a gene: 7. CDR3 nucleotides: TGCGCCAGCAGCCAAGATCTTTACGGGGGGGGCTACAATGAGCAGTTCTTC. Translation gives CASSQDLYGGGYNEQFF.